This passage covers 18 T cell receptor beta chains from one sample sequenced in a study of CD8+ T cells in alopecia areata. Extracted from the samples, RNA was reverse transcribed into cDNA to serve as the sequencing template. Sequenced by immunoSEQ multiplex PCR; TCRdb stores in-frame clones only, minus some. The sample records fewer than 250,000 clones, roughly 40% being singletons. Specified treatment: oral pan-JAK inhibitor, 5-10 mg twice daily. This sample comprised CD4+ T cells sorted from blood, obtained at roughly week 38, from a patient treated with tofacitinib. The source is a human donor with alopecia areata.

The chain couples TRBV27 to TRBJ2-5; TRBD1 aligns across 7 bases. Germline lookup yields CDR1 MNHEY and CDR2 SMNVEV (reference sequence). After removal of 5 bases from V and 1 base from J, the junction contained 10 bases not matched to a gene. There are 16 residues in the CDR3. The CDR3 is CASSKRSTGVQETQYF. The CDR3 nucleotides read TGTGCCAGCAGTAAACGCTCCACAGGGGTCCAAGAGACCCAGTACTTC.

The chain has TRBV11-1 and TRBJ2-7; possible D gene TRBD2, 6 bases. V gave up 1 base and J gave up 6 bases, with 13 bases separating them. Germline V gene sequence: CDR1 SGHAT, CDR2 FQDESV (reference sequence). This CDR3 comprises 14 residues. The DNA of the CDR3 is TGTGCCAGCAGCTTAGAGTCGGGAGACGGCGAGCAGTACTTC. Translating gives CASSLESGDGEQYF.

The CDR3 DNA follows: TGTGCCAGTCAGAGCTCTGGGGCCAACGTCCTGACTTTC. It encodes CASQSSGANVLTF. The V gene is TRBV13, the J gene TRBJ2-6, with no clear D. The CDR3 runs to 13 residues. The V gene lost 9 bases and the J gene lost 0 bases, with 6 bases spanning the gap. CDR1 is PRHDT, CDR2 FYEKMQ, per germline (reference sequence).

This clone was seen more than once but under ten times. This sequence joins TRBV29-1 and TRBJ2-1; 8 positions match TRBD1. With V trimmed by 7 bases and J by 9 bases, 5 bases remained unmatched. From germline, CDR1 is SQVTM and CDR2 ANQGSEA. CDR3 length: 11 amino acids. CDR3 in amino acids: CSAADRAEQFF. The CDR3, as DNA: TGCAGCGCTGCGGACAGGGCTGAGCAGTTCTTC.

The gene calls are TRBV11-2 and TRBJ2-3; possibly TRBD2 for D (6 bases). Germline CDR1 SGHAT, CDR2 FQNNGV. The CDR3 is 14 residues long. V dropped 5 bases and J dropped 3 bases, with 12 bases sitting between them. CDR3 sequence: CASSIRRETDTQYF. For the CDR3, the DNA is TGTGCCAGCAGCATACGGAGGGAAACAGATACGCAGTATTTT.

The rearrangement joins TRBV19 to TRBJ1-2; D unresolved. Trimming removed 3 bases at V and 8 bases at J, with 13 bases between. Per germline, CDR1 LNHDA and CDR2 SQIVND (reference sequence). The CDR3 consists of 13 residues. CDR3 nucleotide sequence: TGTGCCAGTAGTATGAATGGAGAAGGGGGCTACACCTTC. Translation gives CASSMNGEGGYTF. The whole variable domain, filled in from reference TRBV19 and TRBJ1-2, reads DGGITQSPKYLFRKEGQNVTLSCEQNLNHDAMYWYRQDPGQGLRLIYYSQIVNDFQKGDIAEGYSVSREKKESFPLTVTSAQKNPTAFYLCASSMNGEGGYTFGSGTRLTVV.

The V and J genes are TRBV9 and TRBJ2-1; 11 bases agree with TRBD2. CDR1 and CDR2 (germline): SGDLS, YYNGEE. With 3 bases clipped from V and 3 bases from J, the junction kept 8 bases outside the gene matches. The length of the CDR3 is 17 residues. The CDR3, as DNA: TGTGCCAGCAGCGCCCCCGGGACTAGCGGTTTCTACAATGAGCAGTTCTTC. Its translation is CASSAPGTSGFYNEQFF.

The table lists this clone with a few counts. The CDR3 here is CASSERDSGKGAFF. CDR3 DNA sequence: TGTGCCAGCAGTGAAAGGGACTCGGGAAAAGGAGCTTTCTTT. The chain uses TRBV6-5 and TRBJ1-1, with D possibly matching TRBD1 (5 bases). The germline gives CDR1 MNHEY, CDR2 SVGAGI. The CDR3 runs 14 residues. Trimming shortened V by 5 bases and J by 10 bases, and 20 bases separated the two germline ends.

The V and J genes are TRBV2 and TRBJ1-2; possibly TRBD1 for D (5 bases). Germline CDR1 and CDR2: SNHLY and FYNNEI. V gave up 1 base and J gave up 8 bases, with 8 bases separating them. There are 12 residues in the CDR3. CDR3 region: CASSEVGTGYTF. The CDR3 bases are TGTGCCAGCAGTGAAGTGGGGACCGGCTACACCTTC.

This sequence joins TRBV5-1 and TRBJ1-2, with 10 bases aligning to TRBD1. Germline V gene lookup returns CDR1 SGHRS and CDR2 YFSETQ. The CDR3 extends over 16 amino acids. V shed 5 bases, J shed 7 bases, and the junction held 14 bases outside the gene matches. The CDR3 DNA reads TGCGCCAGCAGGCGGACCGGGACAGGGGCCCGATCTGGCTACACCTTC. It is translated as CASRRTGTGARSGYTF.

CDR3 nucleotides: TGTGCCTGGAGTCGGGCTAGCGGGAGGGAGGGTGAGCAGTTCTTC. Residues: CAWSRASGREGEQFF. This chain uses TRBV30 with TRBJ2-1, with 12 bases aligning to TRBD2. Germline-derived CDR1 and CDR2 are GTSNPN and SVGIG (reference sequence). CDR3 length: 15 residues. V lost 2 bases, J lost 9 bases, and 8 bases stayed unmatched.

The V call is TRBV5-1, the J call TRBJ2-5; 9 bases align to TRBD2. Losses at the gene ends were 4 bases for V and 2 bases for J; bases not matched to a gene: 6. Germline-derived CDR1 and CDR2 are SGHRS and YFSETQ. The length of the CDR3 is 15 residues. This chain's CDR3 is CASSDSGGFQETQYF. The CDR3 DNA follows: TGCGCCAGCAGCGACAGCGGGGGGTTTCAAGAGACCCAGTACTTC.

The chain links TRBV6-6 to TRBJ2-7, with unresolved D. There are 12 residues in the CDR3. Looked up from germline, CDR1 is MNHNY and CDR2 is SVGAGI (reference sequence). Between the trimmed V and J ends, which lost 2 bases and 4 bases, there was a span of 6 bases. In DNA form, the CDR3 reads TGTGCCAGCAGTTACAACAATTACGAGCAGTACTTC. It encodes CASSYNNYEQYF.

This clone showed up many times. The V call is TRBV4-1, the J call TRBJ1-1, with D uncertain. There are 13 residues in the CDR3. V was pared by 0 bases and J by 11 bases, with 13 bases between. CDR1 is MGHRA and CDR2 is YSYEKL in the germline V gene. CDR3 region: CASSQEERVSAFF. Written as DNA, the CDR3 is TGCGCCAGCAGCCAAGAAGAGAGGGTCAGCGCTTTCTTT.

This clone was detected only a few times. This rearrangement joins TRBV29-1 to TRBJ2-3; 11 bases agree with TRBD2. This CDR3 is 14 amino acids long. Trimming at V came to 6 bases and at J to 2 bases, leaving 4 bases not matched to a gene. Per the germline V gene, CDR1 is SQVTM and CDR2 is ANQGSEA. DNA of the CDR3: TGCAGCGTAATAGCGGGAGGGTCCACAGATACGCAGTATTTT. Amino acid sequence: CSVIAGGSTDTQYF.

This CDR3 is CASSPGTSGTLYNEQFF. In DNA form, the CDR3 reads TGTGCCAGCAGTCCTGGGACTAGCGGGACCCTATACAATGAGCAGTTCTTC. The chain employs TRBV27 and TRBJ2-1, with 13 bases that match TRBD2. Germline values: CDR1 MNHEY, CDR2 SMNVEV (reference sequence). This CDR3 has 17 amino acids. J was trimmed by 4 bases and V by 5 bases; bases with no gene match: 8.

The rearrangement joins TRBV11-2 to TRBJ2-1, with D unresolved. The CDR3 has 11 residues. CDR1 is SGHAT, CDR2 FQNNGV, per germline. V gave up 5 bases and J gave up 8 bases, with 7 bases separating them. This CDR3 reads CASSLLYEQFF. The CDR3 region has the DNA TGTGCCAGCAGCCTCCTTTATGAGCAGTTCTTC.

The chain links TRBV11-2 to TRBJ2-2; maybe TRBD2 (5 bases). This CDR3 region has 14 residues. CDR1 is SGHAT and CDR2 is FQNNGV in the germline V gene. Deletions cut 2 bases from V and 4 bases from J, with 8 bases between. As DNA, the CDR3 is TGTGCCAGCAGCTTATCCCGGGGCACCGGGGAGCTGTTTTTT. Translation gives CASSLSRGTGELFF.